The T cell receptor beta chain described here comes from a study of control samples from healthy donors and cancer patients. V was shortened by 4 bases and J by 0 bases, with 13 bases between the two germline ends. CDR3 length: 16 amino acids. Looked up from germline, CDR1 is KGHSH and CDR2 is LQKENI. The method was immunoSEQ multiplex PCR; TCRdb's version includes in-frame clones alone and lacks a portion of them. The table has about 170,000 clones, approximately 92% seen once. The source of this sequence is a woman aged 60-75 years in good health. Sequencing input: blood. J is TRBJ2-1 and V is TRBV18; no definite D call. In DNA form, the CDR3 reads TGTGCCAGCTCACTCGGAGCTCCGGGCTCCTACAATGAGCAGTTCTTC. This sequence encodes CASSLGAPGSYNEQFF.